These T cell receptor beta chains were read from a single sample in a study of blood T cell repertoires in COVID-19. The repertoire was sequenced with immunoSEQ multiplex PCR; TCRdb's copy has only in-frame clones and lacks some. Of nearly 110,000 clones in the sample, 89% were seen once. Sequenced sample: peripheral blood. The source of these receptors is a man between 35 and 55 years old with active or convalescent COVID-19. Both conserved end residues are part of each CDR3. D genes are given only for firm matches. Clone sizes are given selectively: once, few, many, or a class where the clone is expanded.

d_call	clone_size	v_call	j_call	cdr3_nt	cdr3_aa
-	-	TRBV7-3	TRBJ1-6	TGTGCCAGCAGCTTAGCGGGCGGGGGATATTCACCCCTCCACTTT	CASSLAGGGYSPLHF
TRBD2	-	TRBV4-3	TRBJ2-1	TGCGCCAGCAGCCACCTTTTAGCGGGAGGATTCGGAAATGAGCAGTTCTTC	CASSHLLAGGFGNEQFF
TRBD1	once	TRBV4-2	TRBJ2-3	TGTGCCAGCAGCCAAGAGGACAGGGGCCTAGGCACAGATACGCAGTATTTT	CASSQEDRGLGTDTQYF
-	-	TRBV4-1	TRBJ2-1	TGCGCCAGCAGCCAAGATTCTGCCCTAGACCTAAACAATGAGCAGTTCTTC	CASSQDSALDLNNEQFF
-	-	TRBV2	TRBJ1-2	TGTGCCAGCAACAACCAGGGGCTCCCCCATGGCTACACCTTC	CASNNQGLPHGYTF
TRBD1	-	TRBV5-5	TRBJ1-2	TGTGCCAGCAGCTCGGGACAGTACTATGGCTACACCTTC	CASSSGQYYGYTF
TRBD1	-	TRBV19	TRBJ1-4	TGTGCCAGTAGTTTCGGGACAGGGTTTGAAAAACTGTTTTTT	CASSFGTGFEKLFF
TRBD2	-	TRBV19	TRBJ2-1	TGTGCCAGTAGTATTGGGGCTACTAGCGGGAGCTCCTACAATGAGCAGTTCTTC	CASSIGATSGSSYNEQFF
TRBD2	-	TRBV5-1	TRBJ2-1	TGCGCCAGCAGCCCCGAGACTAGCGGGAGTTTAAATGAGCAGTTCTTC	CASSPETSGSLNEQFF
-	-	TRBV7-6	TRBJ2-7	TGTGCCAGCAGCTTTAGCACGGACTCCTACGAGCAGTACTTC	CASSFSTDSYEQYF
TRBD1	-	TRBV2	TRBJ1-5	TGTGCCAGCAGTGGACAGGGCGGTCAGCCCCAGCATTTT	CASSGQGGQPQHF
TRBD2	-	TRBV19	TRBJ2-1	TGTGCCAGTTCTAAAAACGGGGGGGAGCCCTACAATGAGCAGTTCTTC	CASSKNGGEPYNEQFF
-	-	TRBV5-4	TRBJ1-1	TGTGCCAGCAGCTTGGGGGGCGCGAACACTGAAGCTTTCTTT	CASSLGGANTEAFF
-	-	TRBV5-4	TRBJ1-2	TGTGCCAGCAGCTTGGCGGGACGGGAGTCCTATGGCTACACCTTC	CASSLAGRESYGYTF
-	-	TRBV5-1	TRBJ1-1	TGCGCCAGCAGCTTGTCCTACGGGGGGTTGAACACTGAAGCTTTCTTT	CASSLSYGGLNTEAFF
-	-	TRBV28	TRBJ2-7	TGTGCCAGCACAACATCCGCAGGGATCCAGCTCGGGTCCTACGAGCAGTACTTC	CASTTSAGIQLGSYEQYF
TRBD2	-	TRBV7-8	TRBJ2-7	TGTGCCAGCAGCTTATCCTTTCTGGGAGGGTACTACGAGCAGTACTTC	CASSLSFLGGYYEQYF
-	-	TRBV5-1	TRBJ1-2	TGCGCCAGCAGCTATAGATCAAGGGAAGGGGGTCTTGGCTACACCTTC	CASSYRSREGGLGYTF
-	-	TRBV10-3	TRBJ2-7	TGTGCCATCAGTGGTCTCGGGAGAGTCGAGCAGTACTTC	CAISGLGRVEQYF
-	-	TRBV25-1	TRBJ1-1	TGTGCCAGCAGTGAATCTGGCAGGGGTGGGATGAACACTGAAGCTTTCTTT	CASSESGRGGMNTEAFF
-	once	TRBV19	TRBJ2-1	TGTGCCAGTAGTATGCCCCCGGGGCGGGAATACAGGAATGAGCAGTTCTTC	CASSMPPGREYRNEQFF
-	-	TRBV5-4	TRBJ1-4	TGTGCCAGCAGCCGGACGGGGGAGGAAAAACTGTTTTTT	CASSRTGEEKLFF
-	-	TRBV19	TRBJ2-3	TGTGCCAGTAGTACGAACAGCAGAAATACGCAGTATTTT	CASSTNSRNTQYF
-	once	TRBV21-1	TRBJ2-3	TGTGCCAGCAGCCAAAAGCCTAGCAAGCCAGATACGCAGTATTTT	CASSQKPSKPDTQYF
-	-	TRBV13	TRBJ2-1	TGTGCCAGCAGCGGCCTCAATGAGCAGTTCTTC	CASSGLNEQFF
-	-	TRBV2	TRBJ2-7	TGTGCCAGCAGCCGGACTTTTACGAGCTCCTACGAGCAGTACTTC	CASSRTFTSSYEQYF
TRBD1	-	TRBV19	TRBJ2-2	TGTGCCAGTAGTATTGGTGTAGGGGGCCTCGGGGAGCTGTTTTTT	CASSIGVGGLGELFF
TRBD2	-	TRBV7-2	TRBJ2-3	TGTGCCAGCAGCTTAGGGCTAGCGGGAGCAGATACGCAGTATTTT	CASSLGLAGADTQYF
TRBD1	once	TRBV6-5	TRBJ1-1	TGTGCCAGCAGAGACAGGGGAGGGACTGAAGCTTTCTTT	CASRDRGGTEAFF
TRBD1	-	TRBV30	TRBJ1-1	TGTGCCTGGAGTGTAGGGGACAGGGATGCAGCTGAAGCTTTCTTT	CAWSVGDRDAAEAFF
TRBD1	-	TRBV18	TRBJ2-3	TGTGCCAGCTCACCTAAACAGGGGGAAGGAGATACGCAGTATTTT	CASSPKQGEGDTQYF
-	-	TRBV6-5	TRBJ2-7	TGTGCCAGCAGTTACCTCGCGGGGGAGCAGTACTTC	CASSYLAGEQYF
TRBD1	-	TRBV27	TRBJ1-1	TGTGCCAGCAGTTCCAAACAGGGGGCGCACACTGAAGCTTTCTTT	CASSSKQGAHTEAFF
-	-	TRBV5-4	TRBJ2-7	TGTGCCAGCAGCTTAAACCGGGGGTACGAGCAGTACTTC	CASSLNRGYEQYF
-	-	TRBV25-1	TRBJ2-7	TGTGCCAGCAGTGACCAGGGGATAGGGTCCTACGAGCAGTACTTC	CASSDQGIGSYEQYF
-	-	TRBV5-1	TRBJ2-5	TGCGCCAGCACCGGGACGGGGGTCTGGGAGACCCAGTACTTC	CASTGTGVWETQYF
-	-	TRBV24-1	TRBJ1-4	TGTGCCACCAGCACAACAGTTGCAACTAATGAAAAACTGTTTTTT	CATSTTVATNEKLFF
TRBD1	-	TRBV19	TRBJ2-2	TGTGCCAGTAGTATAGGTGAGACAGGGCTCACCGGGGAGCTGTTTTTT	CASSIGETGLTGELFF
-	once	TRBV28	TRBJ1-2	TGTGCCAGCAGTTTGGGGGGGGCGAATTATGGCTACACCTTC	CASSLGGANYGYTF
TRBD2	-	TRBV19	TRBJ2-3	TGTGCCAGTAGTATAGCAGCGGGGATTACAGATACGCAGTATTTT	CASSIAAGITDTQYF
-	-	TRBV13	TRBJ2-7	TGTGCCAGCAGCTCCTTAACTAGAGGGGAGCAGTACTTC	CASSSLTRGEQYF